These T cell receptor beta chains were read from a single sample in a study of CD8 T cells in Susac syndrome. TCRdb reprocessed the immunoSEQ multiplex PCR reads with MiXCR, giving one entry per CDR3 protein. Among about 300,000 distinct CDR3 sequences, 92% were seen once, and the ten largest hold about 0.063%. The source material was CD4+ T cells from PBMCs. The receptors were gathered from a human donor with multiple sclerosis. The CDR3 runs from the conserved cysteine through the conserved F or W. The order of the fields is V gene, D gene, clone size, J gene, CDR3 protein, CDR3 DNA. D genes are given only for firm matches. Clone size is stated in some rows and not others, as once, few, many or a class when expanded.

>TRBV6-5|.|.|TRBJ2-5
CASSYGTGETQYF
TGTGCCAGCAGTTACGGGACGGGAGAGACCCAGTACTTC
>TRBV28|TRBD1|.|TRBJ1-1
CASSYLWGTANTEAFF
TGTGCCAGCAGTTACCTATGGGGGACAGCCAACACTGAAGCTTTCTTT
>TRBV5-1|.|.|TRBJ2-3
CASSGVITDTQYF
TGCGCCAGCAGCGGGGTAATCACAGATACGCAGTATTTT
>TRBV29-1|.|.|TRBJ1-2
CSANNRVGDGYTF
TGCAGCGCTAACAACAGGGTTGGGGATGGCTACACCTTC
>TRBV12-3/TRBV12-4|TRBD1|.|TRBJ1-2
CASSFGTGGPNYGYTF
TGTGCCAGCAGTTTCGGGACAGGGGGGCCTAACTATGGCTACACCTTC
>TRBV19|TRBD2|.|TRBJ2-5
CASSRTSAETQYF
TGTGCCAGTAGTAGGACTAGCGCAGAGACCCAGTACTTC
>TRBV2|.|.|TRBJ1-1
CATIGRVPGTEAFF
TGTGCCACCATAGGGAGGGTCCCGGGGACTGAAGCTTTCTTT
>TRBV30|.|.|TRBJ2-5
CAQTTDPGGETQYF
TGTGCCCAAACCACGGACCCAGGCGGGGAGACCCAGTACTTC
>TRBV7-9|.|.|TRBJ1-4
CASSPPPFNEKLFF
TGTGCCAGCAGCCCCCCCCCGTTTAATGAAAAACTGTTTTTT
>TRBV19|.|.|TRBJ2-1
CASSIWWGQLSHEQFF
TGTGCCAGTAGTATATGGTGGGGCCAATTATCCCATGAGCAGTTCTTC
>TRBV20-1|TRBD1|.|TRBJ1-1
CSAPDRKNTEAFF
TGCAGTGCCCCGGACAGGAAGAACACTGAAGCTTTCTTT
>TRBV7-7|TRBD2|.|TRBJ2-1
CASSLGLALSNEQFF
TGTGCTAGCAGCTTAGGACTAGCACTGTCCAATGAGCAGTTCTTC
>TRBV6-6|TRBD1|.|TRBJ2-7
CASAPGQASSYEQYF
TGTGCCAGCGCCCCCGGACAGGCGAGCTCCTACGAGCAGTACTTC
>TRBV11-2|.|.|TRBJ1-6
CASSLVSRNSPLHF
TGTGCCAGCAGCTTAGTGTCCAGAAATTCACCCCTCCACTTT
>TRBV7-2|TRBD1|.|TRBJ1-1
CASSRDRGQPEAFF
TGTGCCAGCAGCCGGGACAGGGGGCAGCCTGAAGCTTTCTTT
>TRBV7-9|.|.|TRBJ2-7
CASSFGAAYEQYF
TGTGCCAGCAGCTTTGGGGCCGCATACGAGCAGTACTTC
>TRBV7-3|.|.|TRBJ2-3
CASSSTSTGTADTQYF
TGTGCCAGCAGCTCAACTTCGACAGGTACCGCAGATACGCAGTATTTT
>TRBV20-1|.|.|TRBJ1-2
CSAKPFYGYTF
TGCAGTGCTAAACCATTCTATGGCTACACCTTC
>TRBV9|.|.|TRBJ2-7
CASSVEGPPYEQYF
TGTGCCAGCAGCGTAGAGGGTCCCCCCTACGAGCAGTACTTC
>TRBV5-8|.|.|TRBJ2-7
CASSLNRGAPYSYEQYF
TGTGCCAGCAGCTTGAATAGGGGGGCTCCCTATTCCTACGAGCAGTACTTC
>TRBV19|.|.|TRBJ1-1
CASSMEYAPNTEAFF
TGTGCCAGTAGCATGGAGTATGCTCCCAACACTGAAGCTTTCTTT
>TRBV4-2|TRBD1|.|TRBJ1-6
CASSQADRVNSPLHF
TGTGCCAGCAGCCAAGCGGACAGGGTGAATTCACCCCTCCACTTT
>TRBV6-5|.|.|TRBJ1-2
CASSYRAPRDGYTF
TGTGCCAGCAGTTACCGGGCCCCGAGGGATGGCTACACCTTC
>TRBV2|.|.|TRBJ1-1
CASRPDGPNTEAFF
TGTGCCAGCAGGCCGGACGGTCCGAACACTGAAGCTTTCTTT
>TRBV6-2/TRBV6-3|.|.|TRBJ1-1
CACLDSLNTEAFF
TGTGCCTGCTTGGACAGTTTGAACACTGAAGCTTTCTTT
>TRBV7-9|TRBD1|.|TRBJ1-2
CASAAPGQGELRGYTF
TGTGCCAGCGCCGCACCGGGACAGGGAGAGCTGCGTGGCTACACCTTC
>TRBV6-2/TRBV6-3|TRBD1|.|TRBJ2-7
CASGDSNYEQYF
TGTGCCAGCGGGGACAGCAACTACGAGCAGTACTTC
>TRBV19|.|.|TRBJ1-5
CASRPDKNSNQPQHF
TGTGCCAGTAGGCCGGACAAGAACAGCAATCAGCCCCAGCATTTT
>TRBV5-1|.|.|TRBJ2-2
CASSLGRQQNTGELFF
TGCGCCAGCAGCTTGGGCCGACAGCAGAACACCGGGGAGCTGTTTTTT
>TRBV5-1|.|once|TRBJ2-1
CASSLAGDSSYNEQFF
TGCGCCAGCAGCTTGGCGGGTGACTCCTCCTACAATGAGCAGTTCTTC
>TRBV20-1|.|.|TRBJ1-2
CSAPLNPWTVTSTNYGYTF
TGCAGTGCCCCCCTTAACCCCTGGACCGTGACTTCGACTAACTATGGCTACACCTTC
>TRBV20-1|TRBD2|.|TRBJ2-3
CSARRLAGGSTDTQYF
TGCAGTGCTAGGCGCCTAGCGGGGGGGAGCACAGATACGCAGTATTTT
>TRBV5-1|.|.|TRBJ1-1
CASSLDRGWDTEAFF
TGCGCCAGCAGCTTGGATAGGGGGTGGGACACTGAAGCTTTCTTT
>TRBV13|TRBD1|.|TRBJ1-3
CASSPNPKDRYSGNTIYF
TGTGCCAGCAGCCCAAACCCGAAGGACAGGTACTCTGGAAACACCATATATTTT
>TRBV10-3|TRBD1|.|TRBJ1-2
CAIRPGQLGYGYTF
TGTGCCATCAGGCCGGGACAGTTGGGCTATGGCTACACCTTC
>TRBV5-1|.|.|TRBJ2-2
CASSLDGVGPGELFF
TGCGCCAGCAGCTTGGACGGGGTTGGACCCGGGGAGCTGTTTTTT
>TRBV20-1|.|.|TRBJ2-5
CSAPDPIRETQYF
TGCAGTGCCCCCGACCCAATTAGGGAGACCCAGTACTTC
>TRBV20-1|.|once|TRBJ1-5
CSASQGSHQPQHF
TGCAGTGCTAGCCAGGGGTCTCATCAGCCCCAGCATTTT
>TRBV18|.|.|TRBJ2-7
CASSPPGQSYEQYF
TGTGCCAGCTCACCACCGGGTCAGTCCTACGAGCAGTACTTC
>TRBV2|.|.|TRBJ1-5
CASSDGAGLSQHF
TGTGCCAGCAGTGATGGGGCAGGGCTGTCCCAGCATTTT
>TRBV10-3|.|.|TRBJ1-1
CAISDRDLSEAFF
TGTGCCATCAGTGACAGGGACCTCTCTGAAGCTTTCTTT
>TRBV5-4|TRBD2|.|TRBJ2-5
CASSSGVGLAGETQYF
TGTGCCAGCAGCTCGGGCGTAGGACTAGCGGGGGAGACCCAGTACTTC
>TRBV14|.|.|TRBJ1-2
CASRATAGIGYTF
TGTGCCAGTAGAGCAACGGCTGGCATTGGCTACACCTTC